Listed below are T cell receptor beta chains from one sample, sequenced in a study of CXCR3-negative and CXCR3-positive naive CD8 T cells. TCRdb reprocessed the 5' RACE reads and reports one entry per CDR3 protein, with no DNA. The sample data list under 150,000 distinct CDR3 sequences. Sequencing was performed on naive CXCR3+ CD8+ T cells from blood. Receptors originate from a human donor in good health. Some clones in this sample may be carry-over from other donors' samples. The CDR3 runs from the conserved cysteine through the conserved F or W.

j_call: TRBJ2-5
v_call: TRBV7-9
cdr3_aa: CASTPWGGETQYF

j_call: TRBJ2-1
v_call: TRBV29-1
cdr3_aa: CSVELAGGMDEQFF

j_call: TRBJ2-2
v_call: TRBV3-1
cdr3_aa: CASSQVGPTQNPSNTGELFF

j_call: TRBJ2-2
v_call: TRBV15
cdr3_aa: CATKAGGPVNTGELFF

j_call: TRBJ1-1
v_call: TRBV29-1
cdr3_aa: CSVHWEGVGAFF

j_call: TRBJ1-1
v_call: TRBV29-1
cdr3_aa: CSVEGPTSPRESAEAFF

j_call: TRBJ2-1
v_call: TRBV19
cdr3_aa: CASSMKSSNEQFF

j_call: TRBJ2-5
v_call: TRBV12-3/TRBV12-4
cdr3_aa: CASSFTPVETQYF

j_call: TRBJ2-7
v_call: TRBV7-9
cdr3_aa: CASSSEDRAKTYEQYF

j_call: TRBJ1-2
v_call: TRBV27
cdr3_aa: CASSATRDRGNYGYTF

j_call: TRBJ2-7
v_call: TRBV7-2
cdr3_aa: CASSLVVPSYEQYF

j_call: TRBJ2-2
v_call: TRBV6-6
cdr3_aa: CASSWKGARAGELFF

j_call: TRBJ1-2
v_call: TRBV4-3
cdr3_aa: CASSQTGTGVDYTF

j_call: TRBJ2-2
v_call: TRBV5-6
cdr3_aa: CASSWVENTGELFF

j_call: TRBJ2-2
v_call: TRBV28
cdr3_aa: CASSLVRAAPGGFAGELFF

j_call: TRBJ2-3
v_call: TRBV29-1
cdr3_aa: CSADGRRDRGRTDTQYF

j_call: TRBJ2-6
v_call: TRBV5-1
cdr3_aa: CASSSTGSGANVLTF

j_call: TRBJ2-5
v_call: TRBV7-9
cdr3_aa: CASSFADQETQYF

j_call: TRBJ2-1
v_call: TRBV20-1
cdr3_aa: CSAYLRNNEQFF

j_call: TRBJ2-2
v_call: TRBV6-6
cdr3_aa: CASSDETSGGGELFF

j_call: TRBJ2-7
v_call: TRBV28
cdr3_aa: CASSLGTGSYEQYF

j_call: TRBJ1-1
v_call: TRBV29-1
cdr3_aa: CSVDIYGSEAFF

j_call: TRBJ2-1
v_call: TRBV28
cdr3_aa: CASSTPSNEQFF

j_call: TRBJ2-7
v_call: TRBV4-1
cdr3_aa: CASSQGGPSSYEQYF

j_call: TRBJ2-1
v_call: TRBV7-3
cdr3_aa: CASSHRDRGSSEQFF

j_call: TRBJ2-2
v_call: TRBV10-3
cdr3_aa: CAISEGLAGLNTGELFF

j_call: TRBJ2-5
v_call: TRBV4-3
cdr3_aa: CASSQDFSAGVKTQYF

j_call: TRBJ2-1
v_call: TRBV5-1
cdr3_aa: CASSLARGIYNEQFF

j_call: TRBJ2-2
v_call: TRBV6-5
cdr3_aa: CASSYSGRGTGELFF

j_call: TRBJ2-1
v_call: TRBV7-3
cdr3_aa: CASSTSPDSEQFF

j_call: TRBJ1-1
v_call: TRBV20-1
cdr3_aa: CSAFPTDMNTEAFF

j_call: TRBJ2-1
v_call: TRBV29-1
cdr3_aa: CSVVGSVGEQFF

j_call: TRBJ2-1
v_call: TRBV14
cdr3_aa: CASSQVVGALNEQFF

j_call: TRBJ1-5
v_call: TRBV11-2
cdr3_aa: CASSSGNQPQHF

j_call: TRBJ2-3
v_call: TRBV28
cdr3_aa: CARTCRPPETSGGALGTDTQYF

j_call: TRBJ2-7
v_call: TRBV6-5
cdr3_aa: CASNLQGSDEQYF

j_call: TRBJ1-2
v_call: TRBV14
cdr3_aa: CASSQARTGTAYGYTF

j_call: TRBJ1-2
v_call: TRBV7-6
cdr3_aa: CASSLDPGTNYGYTF

j_call: TRBJ1-2
v_call: TRBV5-1
cdr3_aa: CASSLDRDGYTF

j_call: TRBJ2-7
v_call: TRBV7-9
cdr3_aa: CASSDGTSGGNHYEQYF

j_call: TRBJ2-1
v_call: TRBV12-3/TRBV12-4
cdr3_aa: CASSLRLAGVNEQFF

j_call: TRBJ2-1
v_call: TRBV2
cdr3_aa: CASSEAREGYNEQFF

j_call: TRBJ1-6
v_call: TRBV25-1
cdr3_aa: CASSEGRTRSYNSPLHF

j_call: TRBJ2-5
v_call: TRBV5-3
cdr3_aa: CARSPAGNVIFEETQYF

j_call: TRBJ1-2
v_call: TRBV6-2/TRBV6-3
cdr3_aa: CASSPTRSDMDQNYGYTF

j_call: TRBJ1-5
v_call: TRBV6-6
cdr3_aa: CASSPGGAYQPQHF